These 14 T cell receptor delta chains share one sample of origin, sequenced in a study of γδ T cells in repeated Plasmodium falciparum infection. TCRdb reprocessed the multiplex PCR reads using CATT. Of roughly 90,000 delta-chain clones listed, roughly 1.4% are singletons. Gammadelta T cells were flow-sorted from PBMC into Vgamma9/Vdelta2+ and Vdelta2-negative populations for bulk analysis. The material sequenced was gamma-delta T cells from blood. The receptors shown here come from a pool of human donors (malaria-infected and uninfected, not separated).

As to this clone: The mismatch at residue 11 between this DNA's translation and the TCRdb protein of a much larger clone likely reflects a read error; the protein shown is translated from the DNA. This chain uses TRDV1 with TRDJ1, with D possibly matching TRDD3 (6 bases). Here the J gene came from matching the DNA to germline, since TCRdb omits it. V gave up 2 bases and J gave up 10 bases, with 23 bases separating them. This CDR3 is 16 amino acids long. Germline CDR1 reads TSWWSYY; CDR2 reads QGS. The CDR3 loop is CALGELALLGNTGLIF. The CDR3 region has the DNA TGTGCTCTTGGGGAATTGGCCTTGCTGGGGAATACAGGACTCATCTTT.

This clone was seen a few times. The TCRdb protein comes from a much larger clone and disagrees with this DNA's translation at residue 10, likely due to a read error; the protein given here is derived from the DNA. The V and J genes are TRDV2 and TRDJ1, with TRDD3 as a possible D gene (5 bases). TCRdb offers no J gene call, so here the DNA was matched to germline to obtain one. Trimming removed 5 bases at V and 0 bases at J, with 18 bases between. This CDR3 has 16 residues. Germline CDR1 GEAIGNYY, CDR2 EKD. The CDR3 DNA follows: TGTGCCTGTGTCACGAAGGGGGCTGCGCACACCGATAAACTCATCTTT. Its translation: CACVTKGAAHTDKLIF.

This clone was observed a handful of times. The protein recorded in TCRdb matches a much larger clone and deviates from this DNA's translation at residue 8, suggesting a read error; the protein here is obtained by translating the DNA. This sequence joins TRDV1 and TRDJ1; D assignment may be TRDD2 or TRDD3 (8 bases each). TCRdb lists no J gene, so it was determined here by aligning the DNA to germline. V was shortened by 3 bases and J by 0 bases, with 32 bases between the two germline ends. This CDR3 has 22 residues. From germline, CDR1 is TSWWSYY and CDR2 QGS. CDR3 amino acids: CALGDPVDFLPVLGAYTDKLIF. The CDR3 DNA is TGTGCTCTTGGGGACCCGGTGGACTTCCTACCGGTACTGGGGGCCTACACCGATAAACTCATCTTT.

Details on this clone: The amino acid sequence in TCRdb belongs to a much larger clone and departs from this DNA's translation at residue 3, likely a sequencing read error; the sequence shown is translated from the DNA. The chain has TRDV3 and TRDJ1, with 12 bases identical to TRDD3. This CDR3 is built from 17 residues. Unmatched junction bases numbered 15, after V lost 5 bases and J lost 2 bases. Germline V gene sequence: CDR1 TVYSNPD, CDR2 GDNSRS (reference sequence). The CDR3 coding sequence is TGTGCCCTTTTACTGTCCTGGGGGATACGGTGGACCGATAAACTCATCTTT. Amino acid sequence: CALLLSWGIRWTDKLIF. The whole variable domain, remainder taken from reference TRDV3 and TRDJ1, is CDKVTQSSPDQTVASGSEVVLLCTYDTVYSNPDLFWYRIRPDYSFQFVFYGDNSRSEGADFTQGRFSVKHILTQKAFHLVISPVRTEDSATYYCALLLSWGIRWTDKLIFGKGTRVTVEP.

With respect to this clone: Just one base apart from a much larger clone, this may be a read error. The V gene was identified as TRDV1, while no J gene was called; TRDD3 is taken as the D call from the table, unchecked against the DNA. Per germline, CDR1 TSWWSYY and CDR2 QGS. The CDR3 runs to 17 residues. The CDR3 here is CALGELRVGGMTDKPIF. Written as DNA, the CDR3 is TGTGCTCTTGGGGAACTCCGTGTCGGGGGGATGACCGATAAACCCATCTTT.

Comments on this clone: The protein TCRdb lists belongs to a much larger clone and differs from this DNA's translation at residue 12, which points to a read error; the protein shown is made from the DNA. The V call is TRDV1, the J call TRDJ1, with 8 positions matching TRDD3. The junction had 22 bases not matched to a gene; V was cut back by 4 bases and J by 3 bases. Looked up from germline, CDR1 is TSWWSYY and CDR2 is QGS. The length of the CDR3 is 20 residues. The CDR3 nucleotides are TGTGCTCTTGGGGGAGCCCATGGGTTGGGGGATGCAAGAGGTGCCGATAAACTCATCTTT. This encodes CALGGAHGLGDARGADKLIF.

The table lists this clone with a few counts. The mismatch at residue 12 between this DNA's translation and the TCRdb protein of a much larger clone likely reflects a read error; the protein shown is translated from the DNA. The chain has TRDV1 and TRDJ1; 9 nucleotides line up with TRDD3. The J gene was not available in TCRdb and was assigned here by matching the DNA to germline segments. Germline CDR1 is TSWWSYY and CDR2 is QGS. V shed 3 bases, J shed 0 bases, and the junction held 14 bases outside the gene matches. CDR3 size: 19 residues. CDR3 bases: TGTGCTCTTGGGGACCTGTCATCCTCTGGGGGATGCTACACCGATAAACTCATCTTT. Translated: CALGDLSSSGGCYTDKLIF.

This clone was observed at least ten times. The protein recorded in TCRdb matches a much larger clone and deviates from this DNA's translation at residue 9, suggesting a read error; the protein here is obtained by translating the DNA. The chain uses TRDV2 and TRDJ1, with D perhaps TRDD3 (6 bases). Germline values: CDR1 GEAIGNYY, CDR2 EKD. The CDR3 is 13 residues long. Written as DNA, the CDR3 is TGTGCCTGTGACCGTCTGGGGACCGGTAAACTCATCTTT. Translation gives CACDRLGTGKLIF.

In this sample, this clone turned up a few times. A far larger clone lies a single base away; this is likely a read error. Other DNA sequences in the same sample also yield this CDR3. V is TRDV1 and J is TRDJ1; 11 nucleotides align to TRDD3. Germline V gives CDR1 TSWWSYY, CDR2 QGS. This CDR3 comprises 19 residues. Here the CDR3 DNA reads TGTGCTCTTGGGGAACTCCTAGGTGGGGGATACGCTTGGACCGACAAACTCATCTTT. Encoded protein: CALGELLGGGYAWTDKLIF.

This clone was counted a few times. The protein in TCRdb stems from a much larger clone and differs at residue 15 from this DNA's translation, likely a read error; here the protein is translated from the DNA. This chain links TRDV2 with TRDJ1, with 8 bases identical to TRDD3. Matching the DNA to germline supplied the J gene, which TCRdb does not give. The CDR3 runs 18 residues. Looked up from germline, CDR1 is GEAIGNYY and CDR2 is EKD. CDR3 sequence reads: CACDTVSTLLGDTDELIF. CDR3 nucleotides: TGTGCCTGTGACACCGTATCGACTCTCCTGGGGGACACCGATGAACTCATCTTT.

The rearrangement joins TRDV2 to TRDJ1; 9 bases are a match to TRDD3. TCRdb carries no J gene annotation; the J gene was assigned here by matching the DNA with germline. The V and J ends lost 2 bases and 0 bases, in that order; junction bases with no gene match: 3. Per germline, CDR1 GEAIGNYY and CDR2 EKD. CDR3 length: 15 amino acids. CDR3 amino acids: CACDILGEYTDKLIF. The CDR3 coding sequence is TGTGCCTGTGACATACTGGGGGAGTACACCGATAAACTCATCTTT.

This clone occurred a few times. A read error likely explains this, since a far larger clone differs by one base. The sample carries other DNA sequences with the same CDR3. The CDR3 protein is CALGELKLGVAQLFF. The CDR3 DNA sequence: TGCGCTCTTGGGGAACTGAAACTGGGGGTAGCACAACTCTTCTTT. The V gene is TRDV1, the J gene TRDJ2; 8 bases align to TRDD3. TCRdb does not report a J gene; here it was assigned by matching the DNA to germline references. Per the germline V gene, CDR1 is TSWWSYY and CDR2 is QGS. The CDR3 is made up of 15 amino acids.

J gene calling gave no result, while the V gene is TRDV1; no DNA check was done on the table's D call, TRDD3. The CDR3 has 25 amino acids. Germline V gene data show CDR1 as TSWWSYY and CDR2 as QGS. The CDR3: CALGELNSNGVSRLGDTHRADKLIF. Here the CDR3 DNA reads TGTGCTCTTGGGGAACTTAATAGCAACGGAGTGTCGCGTCTGGGGGATACGCATAGGGCCGATAAGCTCATCTTT.

This clone was observed a few times. The amino acid sequence in TCRdb belongs to a much larger clone and departs from this DNA's translation at residue 8, likely a sequencing read error; the sequence shown is translated from the DNA. The rearrangement joins TRDV2 to TRDJ1, with D possibly being TRDD3 (5 bases). CDR1 GEAIGNYY and CDR2 EKD come from the germline V gene. The CDR3 totals 20 residues. With 0 bases removed from V and 0 bases from J, the gap between germline ends came to 25 bases. The CDR3 is CACDTVLWTRGLYYTDKLIF. DNA for the CDR3: TGTGCCTGTGACACCGTACTGTGGACCCGGGGGTTATATTACACCGATAAACTCATCTTT.